This entry lists 6 T cell receptor beta chains sequenced from one sample in a study of blood T cell repertoires in COVID-19. Produced via immunoSEQ multiplex PCR; TCRdb's table is partial and in-frame only. The sample shows about 240,000 clones, approximately 85% of them seen only once. Material: peripheral blood. The receptors were sampled from a woman aged 60 to 75 with active or convalescent COVID-19.

DNA for the CDR3: TGTGCCAGCAGCTTAGGTGGGACACGCTCCTACAATGAGCAGTTCTTC. It is translated as CASSLGGTRSYNEQFF. V is TRBV11-3 and J is TRBJ2-1; D perhaps matches TRBD1 (6 bases). CDR3 size: 16 residues. Trimming shortened V by 1 base and J by 0 bases, and 10 bases separated the two germline ends. The V gene's germline CDR1 is SGHNT and CDR2 YENEEA.

This chain connects TRBV5-8 to TRBJ1-2; possibly TRBD1 for D (5 bases). Between the trimmed V and J ends, which lost 2 bases and 5 bases, there was a span of 10 bases. There are 13 residues in the CDR3. The germline V gene has CDR1 SGHTS and CDR2 YDEGEE. For the CDR3, the DNA is TGTGCCAGCAGCTTAGGACAAACTTATGGCTACACCTTC. It is translated as CASSLGQTYGYTF. The entire variable domain, with the rest obtained from reference TRBV5-8 and TRBJ1-2, is as follows: EAGVTQSPTHLIKTRGQQATLRCSPISGHTSVYWYQQALGLGLQFLLWYDEGEERNRGNFPPRFSGRQFPNYSSELNVNALELEDSALYLCASSLGQTYGYTFGSGTRLTVV.

The chain employs TRBV12-3 or TRBV12-4 and TRBJ1-3; no reliable D call. Trimming removed 6 bases at V and 0 bases at J, with 6 bases between. This CDR3 is built from 13 residues. The CDR3 DNA follows: TGTGCCAGCAGGCCGAGCTCTGGAAACACCATATATTTT. Amino acids: CASRPSSGNTIYF.

The chain recombines TRBV6-5 with TRBJ1-2, with TRBD1 matching 7 bases. Germline lookup yields CDR1 MNHEY and CDR2 SVGAGI. The ends lost 6 bases at V and 2 bases at J; junction bases unmatched: 3. The CDR3 spans 13 residues. CDR3 sequence reads: CASRMGQNYGYTF. For the CDR3, the DNA is TGTGCCAGCAGGATGGGACAGAACTATGGCTACACCTTC.

The V gene is TRBV30, the J gene TRBJ1-2; 8 nucleotides match TRBD1. From germline, CDR1 is GTSNPN and CDR2 SVGIG (reference sequence). V shed 2 bases, J shed 1 base, and the junction held 6 bases outside the gene matches. CDR3 length equals 15 residues. The CDR3 spells CAWSPTGGGNYGYTF. CDR3 nucleotide sequence: TGTGCCTGGAGTCCTACAGGGGGGGGTAACTATGGCTACACCTTC.

The chain carries TRBV28 and TRBJ2-7; 7 nucleotides match TRBD2. CDR1 and CDR2 (germline): MDHEN, SYDVKM. This CDR3 is 14 amino acids long. Losses at the gene ends were 3 bases for V and 3 bases for J; bases not matched to a gene: 5. DNA of the CDR3: TGTGCCAGCAGTTTGGGAGGGGCTTTCTACGAGCAGTACTTC. As protein: CASSLGGAFYEQYF.